This TCR beta chain was sequenced during a study of early T cells in non-severe SARS-CoV-2 infection. TCRdb used MiXCR to reprocess the 5' RACE reads, holding one entry per CDR3 protein. The profile shows under 80,000 distinct CDR3 sequences, around a tenth of them singletons. This CDR3 is built from 16 residues. V lost 0 bases, J lost 2 bases, and 12 bases lay in between. CDR1 is KGHDR and CDR2 is SFDVKD in the germline V gene. This clonotype has a count of ten or more. The J gene is TRBJ2-5, the V gene TRBV24-1; D may be TRBD1 or TRBD2 (6 bases each). This receptor was identified in an adult who was a healthcare worker with PCR-confirmed SARS-CoV-2 infection or an uninfected control (not recorded which). The sequenced sample consisted of whole blood. The CDR3 spells CATSDLPGAGQETQYF. In DNA form, the CDR3 reads TGTGCCACCAGTGATTTGCCGGGGGCGGGACAAGAGACCCAGTACTTC.